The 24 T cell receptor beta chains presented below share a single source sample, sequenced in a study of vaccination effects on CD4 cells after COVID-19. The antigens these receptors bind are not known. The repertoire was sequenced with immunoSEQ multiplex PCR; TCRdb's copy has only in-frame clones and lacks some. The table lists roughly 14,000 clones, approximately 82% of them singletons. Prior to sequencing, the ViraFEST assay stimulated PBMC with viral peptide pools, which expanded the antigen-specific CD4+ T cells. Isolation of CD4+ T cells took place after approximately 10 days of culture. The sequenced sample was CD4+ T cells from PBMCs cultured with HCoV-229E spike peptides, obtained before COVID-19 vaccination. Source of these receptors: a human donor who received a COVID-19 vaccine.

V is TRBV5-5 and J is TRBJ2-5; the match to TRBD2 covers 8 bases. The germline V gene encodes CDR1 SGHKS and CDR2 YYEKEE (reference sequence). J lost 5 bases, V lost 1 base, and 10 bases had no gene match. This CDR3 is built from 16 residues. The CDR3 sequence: CASSLNPGGAGETQYF. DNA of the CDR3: TGTGCCAGCAGCTTGAATCCCGGGGGGGCCGGGGAGACCCAGTACTTC.

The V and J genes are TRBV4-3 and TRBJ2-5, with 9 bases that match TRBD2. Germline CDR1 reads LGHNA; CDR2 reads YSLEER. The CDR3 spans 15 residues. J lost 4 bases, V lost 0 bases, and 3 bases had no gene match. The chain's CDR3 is CASSQDAGGPETQYF. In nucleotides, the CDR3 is TGCGCCAGCAGCCAAGATGCGGGGGGGCCAGAGACCCAGTACTTC.

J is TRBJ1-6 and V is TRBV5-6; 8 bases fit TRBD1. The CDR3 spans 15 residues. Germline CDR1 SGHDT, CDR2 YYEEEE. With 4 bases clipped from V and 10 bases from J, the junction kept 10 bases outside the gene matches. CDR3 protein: CASSHGDRLGSPLHF. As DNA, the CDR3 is TGTGCCAGCAGCCACGGGGACAGGCTCGGATCACCCCTCCACTTT.

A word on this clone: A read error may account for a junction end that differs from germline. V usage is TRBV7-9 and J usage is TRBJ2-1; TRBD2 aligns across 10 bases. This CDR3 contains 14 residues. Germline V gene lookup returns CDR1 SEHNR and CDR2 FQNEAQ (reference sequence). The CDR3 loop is CASSLAGDMVEQFF. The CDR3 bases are TGTGCCAGCAGCCTAGCGGGAGATATGGTTGAGCAGTTCTTC.

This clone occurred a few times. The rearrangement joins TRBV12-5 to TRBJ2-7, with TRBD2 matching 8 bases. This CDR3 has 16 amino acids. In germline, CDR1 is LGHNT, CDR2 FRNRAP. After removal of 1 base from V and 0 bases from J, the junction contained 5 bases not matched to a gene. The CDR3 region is CASGLGAGDPSYEQYF. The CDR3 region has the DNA TGTGCTAGTGGTTTGGGAGCGGGGGACCCCTCCTACGAGCAGTACTTC.

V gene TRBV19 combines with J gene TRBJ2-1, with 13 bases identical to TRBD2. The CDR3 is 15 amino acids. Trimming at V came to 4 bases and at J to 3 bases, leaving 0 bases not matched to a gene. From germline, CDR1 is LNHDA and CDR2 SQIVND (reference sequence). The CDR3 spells CASSRLAGGYNEQFF. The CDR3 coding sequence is TGTGCCAGTAGTAGACTAGCGGGGGGCTACAATGAGCAGTTCTTC.

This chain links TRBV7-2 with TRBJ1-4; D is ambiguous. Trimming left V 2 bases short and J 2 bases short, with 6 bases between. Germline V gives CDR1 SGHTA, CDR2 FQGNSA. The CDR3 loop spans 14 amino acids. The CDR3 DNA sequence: TGTGCCAGCAGCTTATTCTTTACTAATGAAAAACTGTTTTTT. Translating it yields CASSLFFTNEKLFF.

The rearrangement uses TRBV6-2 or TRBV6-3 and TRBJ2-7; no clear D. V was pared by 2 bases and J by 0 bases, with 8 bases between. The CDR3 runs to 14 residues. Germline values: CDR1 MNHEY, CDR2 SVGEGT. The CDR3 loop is CASSYRWDSYEQYF. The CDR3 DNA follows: TGTGCCAGCAGTTACCGGTGGGACTCCTACGAGCAGTACTTC.

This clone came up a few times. The CDR3 region is CASSGVSRSYGYTF. The CDR3 coding sequence is TGTGCCAGCAGTGGGGTCTCGCGGTCCTATGGCTACACCTTC. The rearrangement joins TRBV5-6 to TRBJ1-2; D gene unclear. The V gene's germline CDR1 is SGHDT and CDR2 YYEEEE. The CDR3 is made up of 14 amino acids. The V end lost 5 bases, the J end lost 4 bases, and 15 bases lay between the germline ends. The variable domain in full, completed from reference TRBV5-6 and TRBJ1-2, reads DAGVTQSPTHLIKTRGQQVTLRCSPKSGHDTVSWYQQALGQGPQFIFQYYEEEERQRGNFPDRFSGHQFPNYSSELNVNALLLGDSALYLCASSGVSRSYGYTFGSGTRLTVV.

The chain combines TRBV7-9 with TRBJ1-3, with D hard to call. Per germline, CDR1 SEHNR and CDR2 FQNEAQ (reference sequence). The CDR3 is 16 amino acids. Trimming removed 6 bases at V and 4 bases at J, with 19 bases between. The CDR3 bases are TGTGCCAGCAGTCCCCCCGGGAGGGCTTCCGGAAACACCATATATTTT. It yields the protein CASSPPGRASGNTIYF. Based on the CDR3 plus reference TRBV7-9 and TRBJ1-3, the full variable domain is DTGVSQNPRHKITKRGQNVTFRCDPISEHNRLYWYRQTLGQGPEFLTYFQNEAQLEKSRLLSDRFSAERPKGSFSTLEIQRTEQGDSAMYLCASSPPGRASGNTIYFGEGSWLTVV.

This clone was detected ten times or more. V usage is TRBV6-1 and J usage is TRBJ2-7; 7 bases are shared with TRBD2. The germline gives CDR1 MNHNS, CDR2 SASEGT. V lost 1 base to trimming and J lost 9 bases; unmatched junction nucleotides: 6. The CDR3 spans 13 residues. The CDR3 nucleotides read TGTGCCAGCAGTGAAGGGGGAGGGTATGGGCAGTACTTC. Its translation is CASSEGGGYGQYF.

The CDR3 DNA reads TGTGCCAGCAGCCAACCGGGACACCGGAACACTGAAGCTTTCTTT. Translating it yields CASSQPGHRNTEAFF. The chain recombines TRBV4-2 with TRBJ1-1, with TRBD1 as a possible D gene (6 bases). Germline V gives CDR1 LGHNA, CDR2 YNFKEQ. This CDR3 has 15 amino acids. V lost 2 bases to trimming and J lost 1 base, with 11 bases between them.

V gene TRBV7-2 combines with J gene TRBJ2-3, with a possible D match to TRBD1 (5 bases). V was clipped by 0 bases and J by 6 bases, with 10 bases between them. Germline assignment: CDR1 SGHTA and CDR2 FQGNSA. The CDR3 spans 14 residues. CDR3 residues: CASSLAQKGDTQYF. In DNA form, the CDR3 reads TGTGCCAGCAGCTTAGCTCAAAAGGGGGATACGCAGTATTTT.

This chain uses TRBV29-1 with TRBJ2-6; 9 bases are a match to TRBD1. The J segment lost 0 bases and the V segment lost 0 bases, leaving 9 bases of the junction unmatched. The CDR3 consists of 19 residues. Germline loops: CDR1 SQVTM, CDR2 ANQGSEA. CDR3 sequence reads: CSVEDRGTGTSSGANVLTF. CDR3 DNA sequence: TGCAGCGTTGAAGATCGGGGGACAGGGACTTCCTCTGGGGCCAACGTCCTGACTTTC.

Here the CDR3 DNA reads TGTGCCAGCAGCTTGGCCGGGAGGGGCCCTACCTACGAGCAGTACTTC. Translated, it gives CASSLAGRGPTYEQYF. The genes are TRBV5-4 and TRBJ2-7; 8 bases line up with TRBD2. With 0 bases clipped from V and 2 bases from J, the junction kept 7 bases outside the gene matches. Looked up from germline, CDR1 is SGHNT and CDR2 is YYREEE (reference sequence). The CDR3 extends over 16 amino acids.

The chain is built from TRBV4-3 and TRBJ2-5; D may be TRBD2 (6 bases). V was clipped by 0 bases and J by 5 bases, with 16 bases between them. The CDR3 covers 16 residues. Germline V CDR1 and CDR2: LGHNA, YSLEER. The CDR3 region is CASSQEPAAGSETQYF. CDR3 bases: TGCGCCAGCAGCCAAGAGCCCGCTGCGGGAAGCGAGACCCAGTACTTC.

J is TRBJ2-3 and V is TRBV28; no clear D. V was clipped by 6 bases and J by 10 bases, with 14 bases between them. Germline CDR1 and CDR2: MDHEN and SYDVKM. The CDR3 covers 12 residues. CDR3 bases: TGTGCCAGCAGCCCGTCGCCCCCTGCGCAGTATTTT. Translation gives CASSPSPPAQYF.

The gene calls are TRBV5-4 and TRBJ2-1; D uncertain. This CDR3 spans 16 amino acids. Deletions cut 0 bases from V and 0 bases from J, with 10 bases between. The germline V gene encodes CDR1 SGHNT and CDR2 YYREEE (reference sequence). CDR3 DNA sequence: TGTGCCAGCAGCTTGGTGGGCGGATCCTCCTACAATGAGCAGTTCTTC. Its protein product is CASSLVGGSSYNEQFF.

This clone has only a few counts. The CDR3 DNA reads as TGCGCCAGCAGCCAAGGATTGGGGCGATGGGCCGGGGAGCTGTTTTTT. Translating it yields CASSQGLGRWAGELFF. The V gene is TRBV4-1, the J gene TRBJ2-2, with D possibly matching TRBD1 (5 bases). The CDR3 is 16 residues long. Trimming removed 1 base at V and 6 bases at J, with 15 bases between. Germline V lookup: CDR1 MGHRA, CDR2 YSYEKL.

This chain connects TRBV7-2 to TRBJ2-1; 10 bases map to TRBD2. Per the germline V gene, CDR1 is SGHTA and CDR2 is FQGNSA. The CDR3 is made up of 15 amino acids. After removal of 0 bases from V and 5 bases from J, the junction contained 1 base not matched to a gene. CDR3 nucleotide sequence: TGTGCCAGCAGCTTAGCTAGCGGGGGGCACAATGAGCAGTTCTTC. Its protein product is CASSLASGGHNEQFF.

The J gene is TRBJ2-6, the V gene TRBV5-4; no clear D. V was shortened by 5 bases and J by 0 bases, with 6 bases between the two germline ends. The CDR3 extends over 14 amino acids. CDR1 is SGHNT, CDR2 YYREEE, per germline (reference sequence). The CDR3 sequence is CASRLYSGANVLTF. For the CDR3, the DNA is TGTGCCAGCAGATTATACTCTGGGGCCAACGTCCTGACTTTC.

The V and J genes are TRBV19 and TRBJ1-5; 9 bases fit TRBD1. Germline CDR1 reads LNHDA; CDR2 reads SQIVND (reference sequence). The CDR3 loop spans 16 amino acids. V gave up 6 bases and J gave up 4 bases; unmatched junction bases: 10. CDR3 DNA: TGTGCCAGTAGCTTAAGGGGACAGGGCCAAAATCAGCCCCAGCATTTT. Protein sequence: CASSLRGQGQNQPQHF.

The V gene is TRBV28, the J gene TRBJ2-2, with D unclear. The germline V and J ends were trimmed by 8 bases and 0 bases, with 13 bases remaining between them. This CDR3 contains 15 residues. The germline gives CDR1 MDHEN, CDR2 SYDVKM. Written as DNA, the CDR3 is TGTGCCAGCGAGGTCTCTCTGACGAACACCGGGGAGCTGTTTTTT. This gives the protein CASEVSLTNTGELFF.

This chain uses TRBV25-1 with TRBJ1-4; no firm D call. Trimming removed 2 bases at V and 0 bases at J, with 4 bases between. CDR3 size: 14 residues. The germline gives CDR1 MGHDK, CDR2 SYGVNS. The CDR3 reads CASSETATNEKLFF. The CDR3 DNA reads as TGTGCCAGCAGTGAAACAGCAACTAATGAAAAACTGTTTTTT. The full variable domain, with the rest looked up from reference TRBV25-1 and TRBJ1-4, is EADIYQTPRYLVIGTGKKITLECSQTMGHDKMYWYQQDPGMELHLIHYSYGVNSTEKGDLSSESTVSRIRTEHFPLTLESARPSHTSQYLCASSETATNEKLFFGSGTQLSVL.